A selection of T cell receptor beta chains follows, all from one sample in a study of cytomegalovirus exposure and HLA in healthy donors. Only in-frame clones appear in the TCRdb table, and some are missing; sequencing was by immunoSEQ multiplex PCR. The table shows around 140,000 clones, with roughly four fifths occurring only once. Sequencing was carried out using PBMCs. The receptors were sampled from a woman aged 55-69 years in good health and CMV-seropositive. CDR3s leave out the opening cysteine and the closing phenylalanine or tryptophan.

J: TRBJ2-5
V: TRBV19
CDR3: ASSISGAETQY

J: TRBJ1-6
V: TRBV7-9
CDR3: ASSYGQGVYNSPLH

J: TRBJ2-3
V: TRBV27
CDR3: ASSPIGGVTDTQY

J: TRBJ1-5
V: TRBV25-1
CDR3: ASRGPGTGTQH

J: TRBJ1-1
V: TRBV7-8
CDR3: ASSLVAGQGSTEAF

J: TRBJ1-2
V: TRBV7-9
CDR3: ASSLGQGFNYGYT

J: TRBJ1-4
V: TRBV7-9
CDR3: ATGGLELF

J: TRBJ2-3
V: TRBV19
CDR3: ASRNWGDPNTDTQY

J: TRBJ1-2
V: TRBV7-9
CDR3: ASSRSEGAYGYT

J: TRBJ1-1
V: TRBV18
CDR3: ASSPEGTMSTEAF

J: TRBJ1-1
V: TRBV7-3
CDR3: ASSRIRDTEAF